This entry lists 14 T cell receptor beta chains sequenced from one sample in a study of control samples from healthy donors and cancer patients. Some clones are missing from TCRdb's copy, which holds only in-frame ones; the method was immunoSEQ multiplex PCR. The sample consists of some 140,000 clones, roughly 94% of them appearing once. Sequencing was carried out using blood. Receptors originate from a man in his forties in good health.

The chain recombines TRBV30 with TRBJ1-4, with D maybe TRBD1 (5 bases). Trimming left V 0 bases short and J 8 bases short, with 19 bases between. This CDR3 is built from 16 residues. Germline assignment: CDR1 GTSNPN and CDR2 SVGIG (reference sequence). The CDR3 region is CAWSVPTKGIGEKLFF. As DNA, the CDR3 is TGTGCCTGGAGTGTACCGACAAAGGGGATAGGGGAAAAACTGTTTTTT.

V is TRBV5-1 and J is TRBJ2-1; D is possibly TRBD1 (6 bases). V was trimmed by 4 bases and J by 0 bases, leaving 17 bases between them. Per the germline V gene, CDR1 is SGHRS and CDR2 is YFSETQ. CDR3 length: 17 residues. CDR3 residues: CASSLTGLLSSYNEQFF. The DNA of the CDR3 is TGCGCCAGCAGCCTTACAGGGTTACTAAGCTCCTACAATGAGCAGTTCTTC.

In its sample, this clone was seen a few times. V usage is TRBV10-3 and J usage is TRBJ1-3; D remains unclear. This CDR3 has 15 residues. Germline-derived CDR1 and CDR2 are ENHRY and SYGVKD. V lost 3 bases, J lost 4 bases, and 13 bases lay in between. As DNA, the CDR3 is TGTGCCATCAGTGACCCAGGCCTGGGGGGAAACACCATATATTTT. This codes for CAISDPGLGGNTIYF.

The chain has TRBV10-1 and TRBJ1-1; 7 nucleotides match TRBD1. Germline V gives CDR1 WNHNN, CDR2 SYGVQD (reference sequence). Trimming at V came to 10 bases and at J to 1 base, leaving 6 bases not matched to a gene. This CDR3 is built from 13 residues. This CDR3 is CATRTGRNTEAFF. The CDR3 DNA sequence: TGCGCCACACGGACAGGAAGGAACACTGAAGCTTTCTTT.

This rearrangement joins TRBV27 to TRBJ1-1; D is ambiguous. Germline lookup yields CDR1 MNHEY and CDR2 SMNVEV (reference sequence). The CDR3 runs 13 residues. Trimming left V 3 bases short and J 1 base short, with 6 bases between. The CDR3 nucleotides read TGTGCCAGCAGTTTGCAGAAGAACACTGAAGCTTTCTTT. Its protein is CASSLQKNTEAFF.

The V call is TRBV6-6, the J call TRBJ1-5; 8 nucleotides match TRBD1. With 10 bases clipped from V and 0 bases from J, the junction kept 5 bases outside the gene matches. The CDR3 has 14 amino acids. Germline CDR1 reads MNHNY; CDR2 reads SVGAGI (reference sequence). The CDR3 sequence is CATEDRDSNQPQHF. Here the CDR3 DNA reads TGTGCCACCGAGGACAGGGATAGCAATCAGCCCCAGCATTTT.

This clone has only one observation. The genes are TRBV5-1 and TRBJ1-6; 9 nucleotides match TRBD1. CDR1 is SGHRS and CDR2 is YFSETQ in the germline V gene. This CDR3 has 15 amino acids. V lost 4 bases and J lost 8; bases outside the gene matches: 7. CDR3 protein: CASSPGQGTHSPLHF. The CDR3 bases are TGCGCCAGCAGCCCGGGACAGGGTACGCATTCACCCCTCCACTTT.

CDR3 sequence (DNA): TGTGCCAGCAGCCCTCTGGGTGGGAACACTGAAGCTTTCTTT. The encoded protein is CASSPLGGNTEAFF. V gene TRBV9 combines with J gene TRBJ1-1; D remains ambiguous. Trimming pared 4 bases from V and 1 base from J, leaving 11 bases between. Looked up from germline, CDR1 is SGDLS and CDR2 is YYNGEE. This CDR3 spans 14 amino acids.

The V call is TRBV11-2, the J call TRBJ2-1; the D gene could be TRBD1 or TRBD2 (5 bases each). V was pared by 5 bases and J by 1 base, with 18 bases between. CDR3 length: 17 residues. Per germline, CDR1 SGHAT and CDR2 FQNNGV. The CDR3 protein is CASSPGQLGASYNEQFF. The CDR3 nucleotides read TGTGCCAGCAGCCCCGGGCAACTAGGGGCGTCCTACAATGAGCAGTTCTTC.

The rearrangement uses TRBV11-2 and TRBJ1-1; D unclear. Germline loops: CDR1 SGHAT, CDR2 FQNNGV. Trimming stripped 1 base from V and 4 bases from J, with 7 bases between. The CDR3 covers 13 residues. This CDR3 is CASSLGVGTEAFF. The CDR3 DNA reads TGTGCCAGCAGCTTAGGTGTAGGCACTGAAGCTTTCTTT.

V and J are TRBV4-1 and TRBJ1-2; 8 bases are a match to TRBD1. In germline, CDR1 is MGHRA, CDR2 YSYEKL. Trimming cost V 4 bases and J 4 bases; bases outside gene matches: 11. This CDR3 has 16 amino acids. CDR3 bases: TGCGCCAGCAGCCGCGGACAGGGAATTATAAGCTATGGCTACACCTTC. It is translated as CASSRGQGIISYGYTF.

The rearrangement links TRBV4-2 to TRBJ2-5; no firm D call. The CDR3 covers 15 residues. Trimming took off 0 bases at V and 3 bases at J, with 11 bases between the two ends. Germline values: CDR1 LGHNA, CDR2 YNFKEQ. The CDR3 nucleotides are TGTGCCAGCAGCCAAGATCTTAGCAGAAAAGAGACCCAGTACTTC. Protein sequence: CASSQDLSRKETQYF.

The chain employs TRBV4-2 and TRBJ1-4; no clear D gene. CDR3 length: 16 amino acids. Trimming took 0 bases from V and 0 from J, leaving 8 bases between them. CDR1 is LGHNA, CDR2 YNFKEQ, per germline. The CDR3, as DNA: TGTGCCAGCAGCCAAGATTTGAGGGCAACTAATGAAAAACTGTTTTTT. It specifies CASSQDLRATNEKLFF.

The V call is TRBV15, the J call TRBJ1-2, with TRBD1 matching over 9 bases. The CDR3 covers 14 residues. Germline V lookup: CDR1 LNHNV, CDR2 YYDKDF (reference sequence). The ends lost 1 base at V and 7 bases at J; junction bases unmatched: 4. CDR3 coding DNA: TGTGCCACCAGCAGAGTACAGGGGGCGGGTGGCTACACCTTC. Translating it yields CATSRVQGAGGYTF.